This T cell receptor (beta chain) was sequenced during a study of early T cells in non-severe SARS-CoV-2 infection. This clonotype has ten or more counts. MiXCR, run by TCRdb on the 5' RACE reads, gives a single entry per CDR3 protein. The sample records fewer than 90,000 distinct CDR3 sequences, 11% to 15% being singletons. V lost 2 bases and J lost 5, with 0 bases in between. The CDR3 has 11 residues. Germline CDR1 reads SGHTA; CDR2 reads FQGNSA. V and J are TRBV7-2 and TRBJ1-4; D unresolved. Source material: whole blood. The origin of this receptor is an adult who was a healthcare worker with PCR-confirmed SARS-CoV-2 infection or an uninfected control (not recorded which). The DNA for the CDR3 is TGTGCCAGCAGCTTAAATGAAAAACTGTTTTTT. Residues: CASSLNEKLFF.